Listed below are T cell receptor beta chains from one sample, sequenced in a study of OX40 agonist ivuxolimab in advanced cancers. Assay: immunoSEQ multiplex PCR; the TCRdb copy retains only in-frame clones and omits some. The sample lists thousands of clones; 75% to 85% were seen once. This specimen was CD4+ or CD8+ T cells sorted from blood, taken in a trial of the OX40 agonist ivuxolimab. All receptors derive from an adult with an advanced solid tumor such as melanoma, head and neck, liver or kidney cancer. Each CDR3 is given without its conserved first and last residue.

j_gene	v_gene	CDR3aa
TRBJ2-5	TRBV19	ASSPLANQETQY
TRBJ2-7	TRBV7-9	ASSPRGGYYEQY
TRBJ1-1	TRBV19	ASSITRNTEAF
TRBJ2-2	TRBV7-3	ASSLNALAWGTGELF
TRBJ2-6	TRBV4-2	ASSPQRSSGANVLT
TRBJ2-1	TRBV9	ASSVDGGLYNEQF
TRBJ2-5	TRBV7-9	ASSTSGGGETQY
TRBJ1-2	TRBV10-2	ASSDYYGYT
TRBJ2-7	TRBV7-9	ASSLPGTYEQY
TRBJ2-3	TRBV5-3	ARTGGRTEPDTQY
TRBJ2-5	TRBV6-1	AISQGRETQY
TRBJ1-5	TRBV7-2	ASSSPPGQPQH
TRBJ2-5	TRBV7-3	ASSSLAGQETQY